The 24 T cell receptor beta chains listed next were all sequenced from one sample in a study of CD8+CD57+ T cells in acquired aplastic anemia. Both TCR beta VDJ combination and CDR3 sequence profiling were carried out. Genomic DNA was the template for this profiling. TCRdb re-derived calls from the reads in MiXCR, one entry per CDR3 protein. The table includes more than 100,000 distinct CDR3 sequences, around two fifths detected once. The specimen sequenced was sorted CD4+, CD8+, or CD8+CD57+ T cells (not recorded which) from PBMCs. The receptors originated from a human donor in good health, serving as a control.

This sequence joins TRBV20-1 and TRBJ1-6, with TRBD1 as a possible D gene (5 bases). The CDR3 covers 13 residues. In germline, CDR1 is DFQATT, CDR2 SNEGSKA (reference sequence). V was shortened by 3 bases and J by 9 bases, with 12 bases between the two germline ends. The CDR3 protein is CSASEGRGSPLHF. The CDR3 DNA sequence: TGCAGTGCTAGCGAGGGACGGGGTTCACCCCTCCACTTT.

This clonotype came up many times. A much larger clone sits a single nucleotide away, making a read error possible. The chain is built from TRBV2 and TRBJ1-2; TRBD1 is a possible D gene (6 bases). This CDR3 region has 14 residues. Germline-derived CDR1 and CDR2 are SNHLY and FYNNEI. CDR3 in amino acids: CASIGQGRNCGYTF. The CDR3 DNA reads TGTGCCAGCATTGGGCAGGGGCGTAACTGTGGCTACACCTTC.

This clonotype was counted at least ten times. The chain links TRBV6-1 to TRBJ2-7; tentative D call: TRBD2 (6 bases). The V end lost 0 bases, the J end lost 7 bases, and 16 bases lay between the germline ends. The CDR3 loop spans 15 amino acids. Germline V gene lookup returns CDR1 MNHNS and CDR2 SASEGT. The CDR3 spells CASSEAGHPRGEQYF. The CDR3 DNA sequence: TGTGCCAGCAGTGAAGCAGGACACCCGCGGGGAGAGCAGTACTTC.

The sample holds many counts of this clonotype. The chain carries TRBV19 and TRBJ1-5, with TRBD1 matching over 9 bases. The CDR3 length is 16 residues. Germline assignment: CDR1 LNHDA and CDR2 SQIVND (reference sequence). With V trimmed by 6 bases and J by 2 bases, 8 bases remained unmatched. CDR3 region: CASRLGDRVGNQPQHF. The CDR3 bases are TGTGCCAGTAGGCTAGGGGACAGGGTTGGCAATCAGCCCCAGCATTTT.

This clonotype has a count of ten or more. One end of the junction varies from germline; a read error may be responsible. The J gene is TRBJ1-2, the V gene TRBV3-1; D is unclear. In germline, CDR1 is LGHDT, CDR2 YNNKEL (reference sequence). The CDR3 runs 13 residues. CDR3 coding DNA: TGTGCCAGTAGCCAGACTGCTAACTATGGCTACACCTTC. Translated: CASSQTANYGYTF.

In its sample, this clonotype was seen a few times. The rearrangement uses TRBV10-3 and TRBJ1-2; TRBD1 matches 7 bases. The ends lost 8 bases at V and 2 bases at J; junction bases unmatched: 5. The V gene's germline CDR1 is ENHRY and CDR2 SYGVKD. The CDR3 is made up of 13 amino acids. This chain's CDR3 is CAISRDRNYGYTF. The CDR3 nucleotides read TGTGCCATCTCCCGGGACAGAAACTATGGCTACACCTTC.

This chain joins TRBV2 and TRBJ1-2; 9 positions match TRBD1. Trimming cost V 11 bases and J 5 bases; bases outside gene matches: 9. The CDR3 runs 13 residues. The germline V gene encodes CDR1 SNHLY and CDR2 FYNNEI. The CDR3 reads CAGTGGRRYGYTF. The CDR3, as DNA: TGTGCCGGAACAGGGGGCCGGAGATATGGCTACACCTTC.

The rearrangement links TRBV25-1 to TRBJ2-7, with no clear D. The length of the CDR3 is 14 residues. Trimming left V 4 bases short and J 2 bases short, with 12 bases between. Germline loops: CDR1 MGHDK, CDR2 SYGVNS. CDR3 coding DNA: TGTGCCAGCAGTGTCCACGAGAAGGCCTACGAGCAGTACTTC. Protein product: CASSVHEKAYEQYF.

This chain joins TRBV7-2 and TRBJ2-7; weak D call: TRBD1 (5 bases). The CDR3 is 13 residues long. Between the trimmed V and J ends, which lost 4 bases and 6 bases, there was a span of 13 bases. The germline V gene has CDR1 SGHTA and CDR2 FQGNSA. CDR3 amino acids: CASSSTQGSEQYF. The CDR3 bases are TGTGCCAGCAGCTCAACGCAGGGTAGCGAGCAGTACTTC.

Many counts were recorded for this clonotype. The chain joins TRBV3-1 to TRBJ2-7; the match to TRBD1 covers 10 bases. Germline CDR1 is LGHDT and CDR2 is YNNKEL (reference sequence). V was clipped by 4 bases and J by 5 bases; unmatched bases: 8. The CDR3 spans 15 residues. In DNA, the CDR3 is TGTGCCAGCAGCCGGGGACAGGGGATTTACAACGAGCAGTACTTC. Translated: CASSRGQGIYNEQYF.

This clonotype has ten or more counts. The chain is built from TRBV19 and TRBJ1-6; 9 nucleotides match TRBD1. After removal of 7 bases from V and 8 bases from J, the junction contained 6 bases not matched to a gene. The CDR3 runs 14 residues. Germline V lookup: CDR1 LNHDA, CDR2 SQIVND (reference sequence). As DNA, the CDR3 is TGTGCCAGTACATCCGGGACAGGGTATTCACCCCTCCACTTT. Protein product: CASTSGTGYSPLHF.

The gene calls are TRBV3-1 and TRBJ2-3; D gene unclear. The CDR3 spans 15 residues. Germline V gene sequence: CDR1 LGHDT, CDR2 YNNKEL (reference sequence). V gave up 2 bases and J gave up 2 bases, with 11 bases separating them. The CDR3 protein is CASSQWNSNTDTQYF. Here the CDR3 DNA reads TGTGCCAGCAGCCAATGGAACAGTAACACAGATACGCAGTATTTT.

This clonotype was recorded at least ten times. The junction does not match germline at one end; this may be a read error. The rearrangement uses TRBV29-1 and TRBJ1-4; D not certain. This CDR3 has 12 amino acids. The germline V gene has CDR1 SQVTM and CDR2 ANQGSEA. Here the CDR3 DNA reads TGCAGCGTTGAAGATCGGAGGGAAAGACTGTTTTTT. Its translation: CSVEDRRERLFF.

This clonotype has only a few counts. The genes are TRBV2 and TRBJ2-1; 13 bases are a match to TRBD2. The junction had 5 bases not matched to a gene; V was cut back by 4 bases and J by 5 bases. This CDR3 spans 16 amino acids. CDR1 is SNHLY and CDR2 is FYNNEI in the germline V gene. CDR3 in DNA: TGTGCCAGCAGTGTGGTGGGACTAGCGGGAAACAATGAGCAGTTCTTC. It is translated as CASSVVGLAGNNEQFF.

There are many counts of this clonotype. The DNA is left out, because the CDR3 cannot be placed on it with certainty; the CDR3 is given as TCRdb lists it. J is TRBJ1-1 and V is TRBV6-5; whether TRBD1, the table's D call, matches the DNA was not checked. Looked up from germline, CDR1 is MNHEY and CDR2 is SVGAGI. Including both end residues, the CDR3 is 13 amino acids long. The CDR3 sequence is CASSFGQGTGPFF.

This clonotype was recorded at least ten times. The V call is TRBV14, the J call TRBJ2-5; possible D gene TRBD2, 5 bases. This CDR3 region has 16 residues. Trimming took 2 bases from V and 5 from J, leaving 18 bases between them. From germline, CDR1 is SGHDN and CDR2 FVKESK. The CDR3 DNA is TGTGCCAGCAGCCAAAGGGAAACTAGGTCGTGGGAGACCCAGTACTTC. Translated, it gives CASSQRETRSWETQYF.

This clonotype was observed at least ten times. J is TRBJ2-7 and V is TRBV4-1, with 9 bases that match TRBD1. Germline CDR1 is MGHRA and CDR2 is YSYEKL. The CDR3 loop spans 15 amino acids. V was clipped by 3 bases and J by 6 bases; unmatched bases: 9. The CDR3 DNA reads TGCGCCAGCAGCCAGGGCGGGACAGGGCTGTTCGAGCAGTACTTC. Amino acids: CASSQGGTGLFEQYF.

CDR3 DNA: TGCAGTGCTAGTCGGGGGGCGGAAGGCTACACCTTC. Translating it yields CSASRGAEGYTF. The V call is TRBV20-1, the J call TRBJ1-2, with D tentatively TRBD1 (6 bases). This CDR3 is 12 amino acids long. The V end was cut by 3 bases, the J end by 8 bases, with 13 bases between. Germline V CDR1 and CDR2: DFQATT, SNEGSKA (reference sequence).

This clonotype has a count of ten or more. The chain couples TRBV2 to TRBJ2-3; 9 positions match TRBD2. The CDR3 covers 15 residues. CDR1 SNHLY and CDR2 FYNNEI come from the germline V gene. V gave up 7 bases and J gave up 7 bases; unmatched junction bases: 12. Here the CDR3 reads CASNFLGGGVNTQYF. The CDR3 region has the DNA TGTGCCAGCAATTTTCTCGGCGGGGGGGTGAATACGCAGTATTTT.

The DNA of the CDR3 is TGCAGCGTCTCAATGACTAGCGGGGGACCCTACAATGAGCAGTTCTTC. This translates into CSVSMTSGGPYNEQFF. The chain is built from TRBV29-1 and TRBJ2-1; 12 bases line up with TRBD2. CDR1 and CDR2 from the germline V gene are SQVTM and ANQGSEA. This CDR3 is 16 amino acids long. J gave up 2 bases and V 6 bases, and 8 bases lay outside the gene matches.

This chain joins TRBV2 and TRBJ1-2; D unresolved. The V end lost 6 bases, the J end lost 2 bases, and 13 bases lay between the germline ends. This CDR3 comprises 14 residues. Per the germline V gene, CDR1 is SNHLY and CDR2 is FYNNEI. CDR3: CASSLRTANYGYTF. CDR3 coding DNA: TGTGCCAGCAGCCTTAGGACGGCCAACTATGGCTACACCTTC.

The J gene is TRBJ2-6, the V gene TRBV12-5; D uncertain. This CDR3 is 13 amino acids long. Germline V gene data show CDR1 as LGHNT and CDR2 as FRNRAP. V was pared by 1 base and J by 4 bases, with 2 bases between. The CDR3 DNA follows: TGTGCTAGTGGTTTGGCGGGGGCCAACGTCCTGACTTTC. It specifies CASGLAGANVLTF.

This clonotype was observed many times. The genes are TRBV2 and TRBJ2-1; D may be TRBD1 or TRBD2 (5 bases each). CDR1 SNHLY and CDR2 FYNNEI come from the germline V gene. This CDR3 spans 16 amino acids. Trimming removed 0 bases from V and 12 bases from J, with 21 bases in between. CDR3: CASSEALERTSPGQFF. CDR3 DNA sequence: TGTGCCAGCAGTGAAGCGTTAGAGCGGACAAGCCCGGGGCAGTTCTTC. The full variable domain, with the rest looked up from reference TRBV2 and TRBJ2-1, is EPEVTQTPSHQVTQMGQEVILRCVPISNHLYFYWYRQILGQKVEFLVSFYNNEISEKSEIFDDQFSVERPDGSNFTLKIRSTKLEDSAMYFCASSEALERTSPGQFFGPGTRLTVL.

This clonotype was detected ten times or more. A read error is possible here, since a much larger clone lies one base away. This chain links TRBV2 with TRBJ1-1; perhaps TRBD1 as D (6 bases). CDR1 and CDR2 from the germline V gene are SNHLY and FYNNEI. The CDR3 consists of 13 residues. CDR3 DNA: TGTGCCCGCAGGAGGACAGAGAACACTGAAGCTTTCTTT. It translates to CARRRTENTEAFF.